This T cell receptor (beta chain) was recorded in a study of shared clonotypes between healthy human individuals. On this clone: Its antigen is not identified. Other DNA variants within this sample encode the same CDR3.

In the sorted-subset replicate PCRs, 150 to 200 ng DNA, 25,000 to 30,000 T cell genomes, was used. Assay used: immunoSEQ multiplex PCR; TCRdb lists only in-frame clones, some missing. The data contain millions of clones, roughly nine tenths of them singletons. Subsets obtained from CD4+ cells comprised CD45RA+ naive and CD45RA-negative memory cells. General study results and limits: Generation of non-shared clonotypes was less probable than generation of clonotypes shared by all four donors.

The CDR3 sequence is 11 residues long. Germline V gene lookup returns CDR1 DFQATT and CDR2 SNEGSKA (reference sequence). V lost 1 base and J lost 4, with 2 bases in between. V and J are TRBV20-1 and TRBJ2-1; D gene unclear. The source of this sequence is a man younger than 30 in good health. The source material was naive CD4+ T cells sorted from blood. Specified subset: CD45RA+ positively selected. The CDR3 loop reads CSARAYNEQFF. The CDR3 DNA sequence: TGCAGTGCTAGAGCTTACAATGAGCAGTTCTTC.